The next 30 T cell receptor beta chains were all read from a single sample in a study of blood T cells in healthy people across ages. Primed by a sample-barcoded 5' primer and a J-beta primer mix, a second PCR proceeded for 7 to 11 cycles. TCRdb analysed the 5' RACE reads with MiXCR anew, one entry per CDR3 protein. The table has around 800,000 distinct CDR3 sequences, about 45% seen once. Sequenced: blood. These TCRs come from a man of 80 years or more in good health.

With respect to this clonotype: At one of its ends the junction is not consistent with the germline gene, which may arise from a read error. CDR3 loop: CASSSKGSYNGQFF. In DNA form, the CDR3 reads TGTGCCAGCAGCTCAAAGGGATCCTACAATGGGCAGTTCTTC. V usage is TRBV5-4 and J usage is TRBJ2-1; D call uncertain. The CDR3 runs 14 residues. Germline V gives CDR1 SGHNT, CDR2 YYREEE (reference sequence).

Only a few counts were recorded for this clonotype. The genes are TRBV12-3 or TRBV12-4 and TRBJ2-3; D may be TRBD1 (6 bases). V was trimmed by 5 bases and J by 0 bases, leaving 15 bases between them. This CDR3 contains 16 residues. Here the CDR3 reads CASSPSGTPSTDTQYF. The CDR3 DNA reads TGTGCCAGCAGTCCGTCCGGGACACCGAGCACAGATACGCAGTATTTT.

This clonotype showed up just a few times. The CDR3 region has the DNA TGTGCCAGCAGCTTAGCTGGGACATCTAACAATGAGCAGTTCTTC. It specifies CASSLAGTSNNEQFF. The V gene is TRBV11-1, the J gene TRBJ2-1; TRBD1 might be the D (6 bases). Germline V gives CDR1 SGHAT, CDR2 FQDESV (reference sequence). This CDR3 spans 15 amino acids. Trimming removed 0 bases at V and 5 bases at J, with 11 bases between.

V usage is TRBV7-9 and J usage is TRBJ1-1, with D hard to call. CDR1 and CDR2 from the germline V gene are SEHNR and FQNEAQ (reference sequence). The CDR3 runs 14 residues. The V end lost 4 bases, the J end lost 3 bases, and 12 bases lay between the germline ends. The CDR3 DNA sequence: TGTGCCAGCAGCTCCACGGGTGCGGACACTGAAGCTTTCTTT. The encoded protein is CASSSTGADTEAFF.

This clonotype was picked up a small number of times. The chain joins TRBV12-3 or TRBV12-4 to TRBJ2-2, with TRBD2 matching over 10 bases. J gave up 5 bases and V 5 bases, and 8 bases lay outside the gene matches. The CDR3 length is 16 residues. The CDR3 is CASSPSTSGPTGELFF. In nucleotides, the CDR3 is TGTGCCAGCAGTCCATCGACTAGCGGGCCTACCGGGGAGCTGTTTTTT.

About this clonotype itself: A much larger clonotype is one base distant, so this may be a read error. The rearrangement links TRBV20-1 to TRBJ2-4, with D maybe TRBD2 (5 bases). This CDR3 region has 15 residues. CDR1 DFQATT and CDR2 SNEGSKA come from the germline V gene (reference sequence). CDR3 DNA sequence: TGCAGTGCTCAGGAGGCTAGTGGTTCCAAAAGCATTCAGTACTTC. Translating gives CSAQEASGSKSIQYF.

The chain carries TRBV24-1 and TRBJ1-5; the D gene is possibly TRBD1 (5 bases). CDR3 size: 14 residues. Germline V gene data show CDR1 as KGHDR and CDR2 as SFDVKD. V lost 12 bases, J lost 3 bases, and 17 bases lay in between. CDR3 residues: CAASAGGDNQPQHF. The CDR3 DNA reads as TGTGCCGCATCCGCCGGAGGGGACAATCAGCCCCAGCATTTT.

J is TRBJ1-1 and V is TRBV12-3 or TRBV12-4; 7 nucleotides align to TRBD1. V was pared by 6 bases and J by 0 bases, with 7 bases of the junction left unmatched. The CDR3 consists of 15 residues. CDR3 sequence: CASRRDSAMNTEAFF. In nucleotides, the CDR3 is TGTGCCAGCAGGAGGGACAGCGCTATGAACACTGAAGCTTTCTTT.

This clonotype was seen only a few times. CDR3 in DNA: TGCGCCAGCAGCTTGCAGAGCGGGAATAATGAGCAGTACTTC. Translated: CASSLQSGNNEQYF. The chain employs TRBV5-1 and TRBJ2-7; 7 nucleotides line up with TRBD2. With 1 base clipped from V and 7 bases from J, the junction kept 8 bases outside the gene matches. The CDR3 runs 14 residues. CDR1 and CDR2 from the germline V gene are SGHRS and YFSETQ.

The CDR3 coding sequence is TGCAGCGTTGCCTTGGGCAGGGTTGTCTCTGAGCAGTTCTTC. It encodes CSVALGRVVSEQFF. The V call is TRBV29-1, the J call TRBJ2-1; D might be TRBD1 (5 bases). Trimming took 4 bases from V and 9 from J, leaving 19 bases between them. Germline V lookup: CDR1 SQVTM, CDR2 ANQGSEA. The CDR3 sequence is 14 residues long.

This clonotype was counted a single time. The V and J genes are TRBV7-2 and TRBJ2-6; D is unclear. Trimming left V 8 bases short and J 1 base short, with 9 bases between. This CDR3 has 14 residues. CDR1 SGHTA and CDR2 FQGNSA come from the germline V gene. CDR3: CASGPKSGANVLTF. The CDR3 DNA reads TGTGCCAGCGGTCCCAAATCTGGGGCCAACGTCCTGACTTTC.

This clonotype was counted only a few times. V gene TRBV5-8 combines with J gene TRBJ2-7, with D maybe TRBD1 (5 bases). The CDR3 spans 12 residues. V was shortened by 4 bases and J by 6 bases, with 11 bases between the two germline ends. Germline V gene sequence: CDR1 SGHTS, CDR2 YDEGEE. The CDR3 region is CASSGPGFEQYF. The CDR3, as DNA: TGTGCCAGCAGCGGTCCAGGGTTCGAGCAGTACTTC.

This sequence joins TRBV20-1 and TRBJ2-7, with 7 positions matching TRBD1. CDR3 length: 14 amino acids. Germline CDR1 is DFQATT and CDR2 is SNEGSKA (reference sequence). V dropped 0 bases and J dropped 3; count of bases not matched to a gene: 5. CDR3 in DNA: TGCAGTGCTAGAGACTGGACAGGCAACTACGAGCAGTACTTC. Translating it yields CSARDWTGNYEQYF.

The table lists this clonotype with a count of one. The V call is TRBV5-5, the J call TRBJ2-2; no clear D gene. With 0 bases removed from V and 4 bases from J, the gap between germline ends came to 7 bases. CDR1 is SGHKS and CDR2 is YYEKEE in the germline V gene (reference sequence). The CDR3 covers 14 residues. CDR3 sequence (DNA): TGTGCCAGCAGCTTGGTGGTCACCACCGGGGAGCTGTTTTTT. This encodes CASSLVVTTGELFF.

This clonotype has a count of ten or more. As DNA, the CDR3 is TGCGCCAGCAGCCAAGATGGGCCTAGCGGTAGCTCTGGGGCCAACGTCCTGACTTTC. This gives the protein CASSQDGPSGSSGANVLTF. V gene TRBV4-3 combines with J gene TRBJ2-6; TRBD2 matches at 7 bases. The CDR3 runs 19 residues. The V segment lost 0 bases and the J segment 0 bases; nucleotides outside the gene matches: 8. Per the germline V gene, CDR1 is LGHNA and CDR2 is YSLEER.

The genes are TRBV5-1 and TRBJ2-7; 8 nucleotides agree with TRBD1. CDR3 length: 15 amino acids. Germline CDR1 reads SGHRS; CDR2 reads YFSETQ. With 4 bases clipped from V and 3 bases from J, the junction kept 9 bases outside the gene matches. CDR3 nucleotides: TGCGCCAGCAGCACGACCGGGACAGGAGGCTACGAGCAGTACTTC. Translated: CASSTTGTGGYEQYF.

This chain uses TRBV5-1 with TRBJ2-6, with 8 nucleotides matching TRBD1. Germline lookup yields CDR1 SGHRS and CDR2 YFSETQ. V lost 4 bases, J lost 0 bases, and 6 bases stayed unmatched. This CDR3 has 17 residues. CDR3 in amino acids: CASSPHRGVSGANVLTF. The DNA for the CDR3 is TGCGCCAGCAGCCCGCACAGGGGGGTCTCTGGGGCCAACGTCCTGACTTTC.

The chain carries TRBV29-1 and TRBJ2-1, with D unclear. The CDR3 is made up of 11 amino acids. The germline V gene has CDR1 SQVTM and CDR2 ANQGSEA. CDR3 nucleotides: TGCAGTTACCTTACCGGGAATGAGCAGTTCTTC. Translation: CSYLTGNEQFF.

The chain is built from TRBV7-2 and TRBJ1-1; the match to TRBD1 covers 9 bases. The V gene's germline CDR1 is SGHTA and CDR2 FQGNSA. The CDR3 consists of 14 residues. With 8 bases clipped from V and 4 bases from J, the junction kept 8 bases outside the gene matches. CDR3 protein: CASGWDRDRTEAFF. CDR3 coding DNA: TGTGCCAGCGGCTGGGACAGGGATCGCACTGAAGCTTTCTTT.

Only one count was recorded for this clonotype. The chain links TRBV10-3 to TRBJ1-1; D is uncertain. Germline CDR1 is ENHRY and CDR2 is SYGVKD. This CDR3 is 13 amino acids long. Trimming took off 4 bases at V and 5 bases at J, with 11 bases between the two ends. For the CDR3, the DNA is TGTGCCATCAGTGCTACCGAGGTAACTGAAGCTTTCTTT. The encoded protein is CAISATEVTEAFF.

V usage is TRBV7-6 and J usage is TRBJ2-7, with D possibly matching TRBD2 (5 bases). The CDR3 length is 12 residues. Trimming shortened V by 8 bases and J by 1 base, and 9 bases separated the two germline ends. CDR1 and CDR2 (germline): SGHVS, FNYEAQ. Here the CDR3 DNA reads TGTGCCAGCGCACAGCGGTCCTACGAGCAGTACTTC. It codes for CASAQRSYEQYF. Based on the CDR3 plus reference TRBV7-6 and TRBJ2-7, the full variable domain is GAGVSQSPRYKVTKRGQDVALRCDPISGHVSLYWYRQALGQGPEFLTYFNYEAQQDKSGLPNDRFSAERPEGSISTLTIQRTEQRDSAMYRCASAQRSYEQYFGPGTRLTVT.

This clonotype was detected a few times. The chain carries TRBV9 and TRBJ2-7; TRBD1 matches 9 bases. The CDR3 totals 15 residues. Germline V CDR1 and CDR2: SGDLS, YYNGEE. With 2 bases clipped from V and 4 bases from J, the junction kept 7 bases outside the gene matches. The CDR3 DNA sequence: TGTGCCAGCAGCGTTAGTTCCGGACAGGGGTACGAGCAGTACTTC. It yields the protein CASSVSSGQGYEQYF.

The rearrangement links TRBV20-1 to TRBJ1-2; D not resolved. Germline V CDR1 and CDR2: DFQATT, SNEGSKA (reference sequence). The CDR3 is 11 amino acids. Trimming removed 3 bases at V and 7 bases at J, with 9 bases between. CDR3 region: CSASEDSGYTF. In DNA form, the CDR3 reads TGCAGTGCTAGCGAGGATAGTGGCTACACCTTC.

V usage is TRBV5-6 and J usage is TRBJ1-4; tentatively, D is TRBD1 (6 bases). Trimming removed 6 bases from V and 8 bases from J, with 17 bases in between. The CDR3 is made up of 14 amino acids. Germline assignment: CDR1 SGHDT and CDR2 YYEEEE. CDR3 residues: CASIKWAGVEKLFF. In DNA form, the CDR3 reads TGTGCCAGCATCAAATGGGCAGGGGTAGAAAAACTGTTTTTT.

V usage is TRBV5-1 and J usage is TRBJ2-7; possibly TRBD1 for D (5 bases). Trimming shortened V by 7 bases and J by 1 base, and 15 bases separated the two germline ends. The CDR3 is 14 amino acids. Looked up from germline, CDR1 is SGHRS and CDR2 is YFSETQ. As DNA, the CDR3 is TGCGCCAGCGACGCCCAACAGGAATCCTACGAGCAGTACTTC. Encoded protein: CASDAQQESYEQYF.

This clonotype occurred many times. The chain carries TRBV15 and TRBJ2-7; 9 bases agree with TRBD1. Germline CDR1 LNHNV, CDR2 YYDKDF (reference sequence). This CDR3 comprises 13 residues. Trimming cost V 1 base and J 6 bases; bases outside gene matches: 1. The CDR3 protein is CATSRGDRVEQYF. As DNA, the CDR3 is TGTGCCACCAGCAGAGGGGACAGGGTCGAGCAGTACTTC.

This clonotype has only a few counts. The chain has TRBV20-1 and TRBJ2-7, with 11 bases that match TRBD2. The CDR3 loop spans 13 amino acids. V lost 3 bases, J lost 8 bases, and 6 bases stayed unmatched. Germline CDR1 DFQATT, CDR2 SNEGSKA (reference sequence). In DNA form, the CDR3 reads TGCAGTGCTAGGTTCCAGACTAGCGGGAAGCAGTACTTC. Its translation is CSARFQTSGKQYF.

The chain uses TRBV7-8 and TRBJ2-1; TRBD2 aligns across 7 bases. The germline gives CDR1 SGHVS, CDR2 FQNEAQ. V trimming: 5 bases; J trimming: 7 bases; junction bases outside the gene matches: 11. This CDR3 comprises 15 residues. CDR3 amino acids: CASSHLSGSGNEQFF. CDR3 bases: TGTGCCAGCAGCCATCTTAGCGGGTCGGGGAATGAGCAGTTCTTC.

Of note for this clonotype: Its ends do not fully match the called genes, so a read error is possible. This chain joins TRBV20-1 and TRBJ1-1, with D maybe TRBD1 (5 bases). The CDR3 totals 13 residues. CDR1 is DFQATT and CDR2 is SNEGSKA in the germline V gene (reference sequence). CDR3 bases: TGCAGTGCCCGGGGCAGATCACCAACTGGAGCTTTCTTT. Translated: CSARGRSPTGAFF.

This clonotype was observed many times. The chain recombines TRBV7-8 with TRBJ2-1, with D hard to call. Deletions cut 2 bases from V and 8 bases from J, with 16 bases between. This CDR3 is built from 15 residues. From germline, CDR1 is SGHVS and CDR2 FQNEAQ. Here the CDR3 reads CASSLTPQGMDEQFF. The CDR3 coding sequence is TGTGCCAGCAGCTTAACCCCTCAAGGAATGGATGAGCAGTTCTTC.